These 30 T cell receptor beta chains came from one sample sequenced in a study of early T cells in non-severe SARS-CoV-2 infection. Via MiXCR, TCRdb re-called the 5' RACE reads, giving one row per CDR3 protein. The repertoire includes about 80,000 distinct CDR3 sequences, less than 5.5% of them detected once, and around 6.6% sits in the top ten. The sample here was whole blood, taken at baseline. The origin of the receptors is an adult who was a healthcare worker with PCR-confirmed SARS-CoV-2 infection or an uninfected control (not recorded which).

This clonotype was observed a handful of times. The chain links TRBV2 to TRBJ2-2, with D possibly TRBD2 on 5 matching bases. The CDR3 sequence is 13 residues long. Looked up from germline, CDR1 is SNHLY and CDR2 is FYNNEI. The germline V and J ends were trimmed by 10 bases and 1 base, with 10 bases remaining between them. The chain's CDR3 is CATAAGNTGELFF. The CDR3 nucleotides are TGTGCCACCGCGGCGGGGAACACCGGGGAGCTGTTTTTT.

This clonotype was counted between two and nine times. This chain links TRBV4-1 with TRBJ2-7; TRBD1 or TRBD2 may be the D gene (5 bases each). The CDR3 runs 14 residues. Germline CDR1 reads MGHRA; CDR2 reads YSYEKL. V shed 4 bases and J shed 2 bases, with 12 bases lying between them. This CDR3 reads CASSRRDETYEQYF. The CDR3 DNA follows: TGCGCCAGCAGCCGCCGGGACGAAACCTACGAGCAGTACTTC.

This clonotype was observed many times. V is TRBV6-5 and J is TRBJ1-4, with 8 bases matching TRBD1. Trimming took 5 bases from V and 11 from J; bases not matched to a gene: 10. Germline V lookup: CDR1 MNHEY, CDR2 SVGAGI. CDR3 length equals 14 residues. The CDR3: CASSRSGQGGKLFF. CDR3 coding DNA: TGTGCCAGCAGTCGTTCCGGACAGGGTGGGAAACTGTTTTTT.

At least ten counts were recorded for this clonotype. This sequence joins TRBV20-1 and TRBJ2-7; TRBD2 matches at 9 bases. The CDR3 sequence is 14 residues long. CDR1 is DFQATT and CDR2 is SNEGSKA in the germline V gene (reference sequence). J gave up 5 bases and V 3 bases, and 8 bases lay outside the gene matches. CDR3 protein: CSARSLAGLNEQYF. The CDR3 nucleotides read TGCAGTGCTAGGTCTCTAGCGGGACTGAACGAGCAGTACTTC.

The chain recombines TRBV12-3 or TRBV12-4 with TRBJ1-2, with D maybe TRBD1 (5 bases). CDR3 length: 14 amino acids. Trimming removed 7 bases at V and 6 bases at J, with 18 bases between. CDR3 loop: CASTAARAGNGYTF. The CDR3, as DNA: TGTGCCAGCACCGCAGCCAGGGCGGGGAATGGCTACACCTTC.

The CDR3 loop reads CASSSGQGATDTQYF. DNA of the CDR3: TGTGCCAGCAGCTCGGGACAGGGGGCTACAGATACGCAGTATTTT. This chain connects TRBV11-2 to TRBJ2-3; 12 bases align to TRBD1. The CDR3 sequence is 15 residues long. V lost 4 bases to trimming and J lost 3 bases; unmatched junction nucleotides: 2. Per germline, CDR1 SGHAT and CDR2 FQNNGV.

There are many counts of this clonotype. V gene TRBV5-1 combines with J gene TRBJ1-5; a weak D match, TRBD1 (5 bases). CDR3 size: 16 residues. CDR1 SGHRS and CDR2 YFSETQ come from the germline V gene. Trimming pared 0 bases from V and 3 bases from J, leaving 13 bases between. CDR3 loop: CASSLAGGTVNQPQHF. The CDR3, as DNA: TGCGCCAGCAGCTTGGCGGGGGGGACTGTCAATCAGCCCCAGCATTTT.

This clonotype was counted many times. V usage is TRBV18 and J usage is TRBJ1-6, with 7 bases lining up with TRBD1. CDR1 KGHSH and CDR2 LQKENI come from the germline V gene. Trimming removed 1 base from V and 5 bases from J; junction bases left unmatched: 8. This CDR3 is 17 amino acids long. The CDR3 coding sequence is TGTGCCAGCTCACCACTCCCCCGAACAGGGGATAATTCACCCCTCCACTTT. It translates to CASSPLPRTGDNSPLHF.

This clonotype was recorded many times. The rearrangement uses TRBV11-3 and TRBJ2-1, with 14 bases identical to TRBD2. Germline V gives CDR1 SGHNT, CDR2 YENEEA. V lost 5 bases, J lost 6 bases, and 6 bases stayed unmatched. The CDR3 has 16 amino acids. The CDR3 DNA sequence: TGTGCCAGCAGCGGGGGGGGACTAGCGGGAGTCAATGAGCAGTTCTTC. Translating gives CASSGGGLAGVNEQFF.

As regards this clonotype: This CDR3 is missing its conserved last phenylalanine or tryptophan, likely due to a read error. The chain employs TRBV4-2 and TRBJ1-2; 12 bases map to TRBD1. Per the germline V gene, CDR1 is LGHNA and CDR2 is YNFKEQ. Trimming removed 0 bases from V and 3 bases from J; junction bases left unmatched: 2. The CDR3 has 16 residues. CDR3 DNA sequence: TGTGCCAGCAGCCAAGAAGGGACAGGGGGCGACTATGGCTACACCTCC. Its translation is CASSQEGTGGDYGYTS.

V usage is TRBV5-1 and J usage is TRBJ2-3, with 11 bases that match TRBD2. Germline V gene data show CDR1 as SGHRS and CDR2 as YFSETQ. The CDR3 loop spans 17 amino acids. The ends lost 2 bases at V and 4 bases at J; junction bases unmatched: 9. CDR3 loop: CASSFSPSGRTADTQYF. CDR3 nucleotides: TGCGCCAGCAGCTTTTCGCCTAGCGGGAGGACGGCAGATACGCAGTATTTT.

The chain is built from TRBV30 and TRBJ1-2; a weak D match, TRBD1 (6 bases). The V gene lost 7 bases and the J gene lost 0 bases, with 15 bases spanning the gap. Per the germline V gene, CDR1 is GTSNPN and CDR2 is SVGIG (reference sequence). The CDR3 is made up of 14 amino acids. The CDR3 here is CASSGTSANYGYTF. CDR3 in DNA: TGTGCCTCGTCCGGGACATCCGCTAACTATGGCTACACCTTC.

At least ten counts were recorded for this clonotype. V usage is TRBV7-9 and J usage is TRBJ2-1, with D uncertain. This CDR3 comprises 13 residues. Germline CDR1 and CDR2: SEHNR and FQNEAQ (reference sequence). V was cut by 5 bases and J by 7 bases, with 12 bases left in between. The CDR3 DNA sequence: TGTGCCAGCAGCCGACTGGTGGGGAATGAGCAGTTCTTC. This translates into CASSRLVGNEQFF. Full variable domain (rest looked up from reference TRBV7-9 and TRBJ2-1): DTGVSQNPRHKITKRGQNVTFRCDPISEHNRLYWYRQTLGQGPEFLTYFQNEAQLEKSRLLSDRFSAERPKGSFSTLEIQRTEQGDSAMYLCASSRLVGNEQFFGPGTRLTVL.

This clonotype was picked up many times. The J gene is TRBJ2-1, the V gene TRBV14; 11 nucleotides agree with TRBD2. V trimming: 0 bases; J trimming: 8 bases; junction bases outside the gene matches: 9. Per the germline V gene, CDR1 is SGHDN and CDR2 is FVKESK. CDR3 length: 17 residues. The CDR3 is CASSQEGKLAGVYEQFF. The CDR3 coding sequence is TGTGCCAGCAGCCAAGAAGGAAAACTAGCGGGAGTATATGAGCAGTTCTTC.

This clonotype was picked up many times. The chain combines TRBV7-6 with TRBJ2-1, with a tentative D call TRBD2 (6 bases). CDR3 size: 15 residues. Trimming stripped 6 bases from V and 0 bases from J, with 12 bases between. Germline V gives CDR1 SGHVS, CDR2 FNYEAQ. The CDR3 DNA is TGTGCCAGCAGTGTTAGCGGCCGCTCCTACAATGAGCAGTTCTTC. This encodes CASSVSGRSYNEQFF.

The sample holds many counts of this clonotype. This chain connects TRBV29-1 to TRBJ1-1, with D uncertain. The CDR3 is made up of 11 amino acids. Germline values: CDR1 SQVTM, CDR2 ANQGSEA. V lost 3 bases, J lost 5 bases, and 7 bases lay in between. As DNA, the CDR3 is TGCAGCGTTGAGAAAGGGACTGAAGCTTTCTTT. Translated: CSVEKGTEAFF.

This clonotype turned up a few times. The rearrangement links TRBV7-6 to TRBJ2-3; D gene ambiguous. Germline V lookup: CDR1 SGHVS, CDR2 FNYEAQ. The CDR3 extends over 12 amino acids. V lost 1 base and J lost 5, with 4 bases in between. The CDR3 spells CASSLEGDTQYF. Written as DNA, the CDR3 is TGTGCCAGCAGCTTAGAAGGAGATACGCAGTATTTT.

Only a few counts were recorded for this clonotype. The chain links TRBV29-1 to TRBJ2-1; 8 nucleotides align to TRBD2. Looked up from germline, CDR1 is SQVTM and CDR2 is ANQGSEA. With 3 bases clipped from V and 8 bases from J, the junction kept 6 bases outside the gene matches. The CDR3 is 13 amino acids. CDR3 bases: TGCAGCGTTGAGAGGAGCGGGAGCGATGAGCAGTTCTTC. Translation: CSVERSGSDEQFF.

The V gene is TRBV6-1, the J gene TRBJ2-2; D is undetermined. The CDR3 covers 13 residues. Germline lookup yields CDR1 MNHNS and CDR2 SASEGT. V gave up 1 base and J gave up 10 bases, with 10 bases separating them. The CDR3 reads CASSEGSTVELFF. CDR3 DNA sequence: TGTGCCAGCAGTGAAGGGTCGACGGTGGAGCTGTTTTTT.

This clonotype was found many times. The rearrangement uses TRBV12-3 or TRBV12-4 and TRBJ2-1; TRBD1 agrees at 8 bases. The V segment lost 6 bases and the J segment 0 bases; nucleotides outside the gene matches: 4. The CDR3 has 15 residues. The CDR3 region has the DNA TGTGCCAGCAGAGCGGACAGGGCCTCCTACAATGAGCAGTTCTTC. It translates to CASRADRASYNEQFF.

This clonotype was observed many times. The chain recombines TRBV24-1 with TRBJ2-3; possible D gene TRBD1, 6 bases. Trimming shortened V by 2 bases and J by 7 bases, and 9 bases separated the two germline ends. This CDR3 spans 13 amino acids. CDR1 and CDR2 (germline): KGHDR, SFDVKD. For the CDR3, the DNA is TGTGCCACCAGTGATTCTGACAGGAATACGCAGTATTTT. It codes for CATSDSDRNTQYF.

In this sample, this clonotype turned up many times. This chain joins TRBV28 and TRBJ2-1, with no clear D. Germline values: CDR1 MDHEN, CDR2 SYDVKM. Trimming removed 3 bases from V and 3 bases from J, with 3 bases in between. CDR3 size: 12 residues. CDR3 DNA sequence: TGTGCCAGCAGTTTTTACTACAATGAGCAGTTCTTC. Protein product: CASSFYYNEQFF.

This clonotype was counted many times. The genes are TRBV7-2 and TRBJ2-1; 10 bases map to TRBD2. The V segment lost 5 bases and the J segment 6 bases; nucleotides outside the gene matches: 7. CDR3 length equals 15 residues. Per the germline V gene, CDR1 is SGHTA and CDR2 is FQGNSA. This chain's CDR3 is CASSPVTSGTNEQFF. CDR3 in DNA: TGTGCCAGCAGCCCCGTTACTAGCGGGACCAATGAGCAGTTCTTC.

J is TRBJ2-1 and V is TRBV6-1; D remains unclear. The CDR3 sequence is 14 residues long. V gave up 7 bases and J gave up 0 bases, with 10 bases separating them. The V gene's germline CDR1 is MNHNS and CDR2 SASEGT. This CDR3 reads CASTTAASYNEQFF. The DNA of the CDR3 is TGTGCCAGCACCACGGCAGCCTCCTACAATGAGCAGTTCTTC.

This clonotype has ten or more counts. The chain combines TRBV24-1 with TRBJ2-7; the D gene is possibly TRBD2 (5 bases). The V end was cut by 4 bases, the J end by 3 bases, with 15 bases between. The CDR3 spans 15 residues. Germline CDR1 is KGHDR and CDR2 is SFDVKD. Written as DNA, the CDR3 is TGTGCCACCAGTGACATAAGCGGAGGAGGCTACGAGCAGTACTTC. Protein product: CATSDISGGGYEQYF.

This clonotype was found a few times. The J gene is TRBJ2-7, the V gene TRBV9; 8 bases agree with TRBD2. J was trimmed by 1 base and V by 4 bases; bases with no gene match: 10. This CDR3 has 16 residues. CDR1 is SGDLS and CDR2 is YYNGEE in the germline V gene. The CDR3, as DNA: TGTGCCAGCAGCCCACAAGCGGGAGTGGTTTCCTACGAGCAGTACTTC. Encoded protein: CASSPQAGVVSYEQYF.

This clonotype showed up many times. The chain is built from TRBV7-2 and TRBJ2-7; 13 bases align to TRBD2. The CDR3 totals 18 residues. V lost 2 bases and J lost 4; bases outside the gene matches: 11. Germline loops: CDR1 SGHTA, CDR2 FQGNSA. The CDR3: CASSLSGGTSGIMYEQYF. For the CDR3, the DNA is TGTGCCAGCAGCTTATCCGGCGGGACTAGCGGGATTATGTACGAGCAGTACTTC. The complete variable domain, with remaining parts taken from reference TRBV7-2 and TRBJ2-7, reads GAGVSQSPSNKVTEKGKDVELRCDPISGHTALYWYRQSLGQGLEFLIYFQGNSAPDKSGLPSDRFSAERTGGSVSTLTIQRTQQEDSAVYLCASSLSGGTSGIMYEQYFGPGTRLTVT.

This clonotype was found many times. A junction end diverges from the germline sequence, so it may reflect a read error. The CDR3 DNA sequence: TGTGCCAGCAGCGTAGGGGTCCGAGGTGACTACACCTTC. The encoded protein is CASSVGVRGDYTF. This chain links TRBV13 with TRBJ1-2; perhaps TRBD1 as D (5 bases). Germline CDR1 PRHDT, CDR2 FYEKMQ (reference sequence). CDR3 size: 13 residues.

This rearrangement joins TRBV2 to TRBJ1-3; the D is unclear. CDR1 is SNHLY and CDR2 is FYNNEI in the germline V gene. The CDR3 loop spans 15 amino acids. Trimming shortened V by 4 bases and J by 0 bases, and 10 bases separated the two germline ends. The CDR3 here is CASSASMGSGNTIYF. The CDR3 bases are TGTGCCAGCAGTGCCTCCATGGGCTCTGGAAACACCATATATTTT.

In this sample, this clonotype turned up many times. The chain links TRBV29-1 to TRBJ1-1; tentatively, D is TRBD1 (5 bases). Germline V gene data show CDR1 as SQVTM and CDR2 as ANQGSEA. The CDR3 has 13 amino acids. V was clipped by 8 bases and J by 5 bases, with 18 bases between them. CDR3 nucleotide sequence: TGCAGCTCACTGCGGGGACGGACGACTGAAGCTTTCTTT. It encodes CSSLRGRTTEAFF.